This record covers a single T cell receptor (beta chain). This sample stems from a study of CD8 T cells in Susac syndrome. It was with random hexamers that 0.5 to 1 ug RNA was reverse transcribed. The method of amplification for TCR beta CDR3 was immunoSEQ multiplex PCR, covering 54 Vbeta and 13 Jbeta. TCRdb recomputed calls from the immunoSEQ multiplex PCR reads with MiXCR, one row per CDR3 protein. Here the sample spans under 200,000 distinct CDR3 sequences, roughly 92% being singletons. CD8+ and CD4+ T cells from blood underwent TCR beta sequencing, which was carried out in a high-throughput format. This TCR derives from a human donor with Susac syndrome. Sequences were obtained from CD4+ T cells from PBMCs.

This CDR3 reads CAWSVETSTEAFF. CDR3 sequence (DNA): TGTGCCTGGAGTGTAGAAACGAGCACTGAAGCTTTCTTT. This chain links TRBV30 with TRBJ1-1; D is unresolved. V was pared by 0 bases and J by 4 bases, with 9 bases between. CDR1 and CDR2 from the germline V gene are GTSNPN and SVGIG (reference sequence). The CDR3 runs to 13 residues.